This entry lists 21 T cell receptor beta chains sequenced from one sample in a study. MiXCR, applied by TCRdb to the 5' RACE reads, yields one record per CDR3 protein. This table has around 4,800 distinct CDR3 sequences, approximately 72% appearing once. Treg sorting used a CD4+CD25+CD127-/low gate. The material sequenced was Tregs sorted from blood. Every receptor here comes from a female donor with breast cancer.

The CDR3 DNA sequence: TGTGCCAGCTCGGGCTACACTGAAGCTTTCTTT. This encodes CASSGYTEAFF. J is TRBJ1-1 and V is TRBV12-3 or TRBV12-4; D unresolved. The ends were cut back, 8 bases at V and 3 bases at J, with 7 bases in the middle. This CDR3 has 11 amino acids.

A remark on this clonotype: An end of the junction differs from the germline gene, which may be a read error. The chain combines TRBV4-1 with TRBJ1-2; TRBD1 aligns across 8 bases. The length of the CDR3 is 12 residues. Germline lookup yields CDR1 MGHRA and CDR2 YSYEKL. Written as DNA, the CDR3 is TGCGCCAGTAGCCAACCGGACAGGGAGTACACCTTC. This sequence encodes CASSQPDREYTF.

The chain employs TRBV12-3 or TRBV12-4 and TRBJ2-5, with 7 bases aligning to TRBD2. This CDR3 spans 15 amino acids. With 4 bases clipped from V and 3 bases from J, the junction kept 8 bases outside the gene matches. CDR3: CASSSHRDYEETQYF. The CDR3 DNA follows: TGTGCCAGCAGTTCCCACCGGGACTACGAAGAGACCCAGTACTTC.

Here the CDR3 DNA reads TGCGCCAGCAGCCAAGATCGTCCCTACGAGCAGTACTTC. It is translated as CASSQDRPYEQYF. This chain connects TRBV4-1 to TRBJ2-7, with D unclear. V was trimmed by 0 bases and J by 2 bases, leaving 5 bases between them. Germline loops: CDR1 MGHRA, CDR2 YSYEKL. The CDR3 loop spans 13 amino acids.

The rearrangement joins TRBV11-2 to TRBJ2-1, with D perhaps matching TRBD2 (6 bases). The CDR3 runs to 15 residues. Trimming removed 0 bases at V and 2 bases at J, with 8 bases between. Germline-derived CDR1 and CDR2 are SGHAT and FQNNGV. CDR3 nucleotide sequence: TGTGCCAGCAGCTTAGAGGAGGGCCCCTACAATGAGCAGTTCTTC. It is translated as CASSLEEGPYNEQFF.

The J gene is TRBJ2-1, the V gene TRBV10-1; 8 positions agree with TRBD2. Germline V lookup: CDR1 WNHNN, CDR2 SYGVQD (reference sequence). The CDR3 contains 16 residues. V lost 4 bases, J lost 6 bases, and 11 bases stayed unmatched. The CDR3 protein is CASSGSRGGLFNEQFF. In DNA form, the CDR3 reads TGCGCCAGCAGTGGATCACGGGGGGGCCTTTTCAATGAGCAGTTCTTC.

The gene calls are TRBV10-3 and TRBJ1-2; possibly TRBD1 for D (5 bases). CDR3 length equals 17 residues. Looked up from germline, CDR1 is ENHRY and CDR2 is SYGVKD. V dropped 2 bases and J dropped 1 base, with 17 bases sitting between them. The CDR3: CAISEIGDVGSNYGYTF. The CDR3 region has the DNA TGTGCCATCAGTGAGATCGGGGACGTCGGGAGTAACTATGGCTACACCTTC.

The chain is built from TRBV11-2 and TRBJ2-7; perhaps TRBD2 as D (5 bases). Trimming cost V 3 bases and J 5 bases, with 14 bases left between them. Per the germline V gene, CDR1 is SGHAT and CDR2 is FQNNGV. This CDR3 is built from 14 residues. CDR3 nucleotides: TGTGCCAGCAGCTTTGAGGCACCCGGGGACGAGCAGTACTTC. It yields the protein CASSFEAPGDEQYF.

The sample holds a few counts of this clonotype. The J gene is TRBJ2-1, the V gene TRBV27; 15 positions agree with TRBD2. Germline V lookup: CDR1 MNHEY, CDR2 SMNVEV (reference sequence). CDR3 length: 18 amino acids. V lost 4 bases to trimming and J lost 0 bases; unmatched junction nucleotides: 4. The CDR3 nucleotides are TGTGCCAGCAGTTCCCGGACTAGCGGGGGGGCCTCCTACAATGAGCAGTTCTTC. Translated: CASSSRTSGGASYNEQFF.

The chain recombines TRBV27 with TRBJ1-1; a possible D gene is TRBD1 (6 bases). The CDR3 totals 16 residues. Per the germline V gene, CDR1 is MNHEY and CDR2 is SMNVEV (reference sequence). Trimming took 3 bases from V and 4 from J, leaving 18 bases between them. The CDR3 DNA follows: TGTGCCAGCAGTTTTAAACAGGGAGTTCGGTTCACTGAAGCTTTCTTT. It yields the protein CASSFKQGVRFTEAFF.

This clonotype came up once. This chain joins TRBV10-3 and TRBJ2-7, with TRBD1 matching over 10 bases. The CDR3 has 14 residues. Germline values: CDR1 ENHRY, CDR2 SYGVKD. With V trimmed by 5 bases and J by 4 bases, 5 bases remained unmatched. The CDR3 DNA sequence: TGTGCCATCAGTCCCAGACAGGGGGCGTACGAGCAGTACTTC. It translates to CAISPRQGAYEQYF.

The chain is built from TRBV12-3 or TRBV12-4 and TRBJ1-5, with D hard to call. Trimming shortened V by 3 bases and J by 0 bases, and 6 bases separated the two germline ends. The CDR3 length is 14 residues. The DNA for the CDR3 is TGTGCCAGCAGTTTCACAAGTAGCAATCAGCCCCAGCATTTT. Its protein product is CASSFTSSNQPQHF.

The rearrangement joins TRBV6-1 to TRBJ2-5, with D possibly matching TRBD2 (6 bases). V was pared by 3 bases and J by 4 bases, with 21 bases between. The CDR3 is made up of 17 amino acids. Germline CDR1 reads MNHNS; CDR2 reads SASEGT. CDR3 bases: TGTGCCAGCAGTGAGTGGAGGGGACGCTGGAATATAGAGACCCAGTACTTC. This sequence encodes CASSEWRGRWNIETQYF.

This clonotype was detected only a few times. The V and J genes are TRBV7-6 and TRBJ1-1, with 8 positions matching TRBD1. CDR3 length: 14 residues. Per germline, CDR1 SGHVS and CDR2 FNYEAQ. V trimming: 5 bases; J trimming: 5 bases; junction bases outside the gene matches: 7. The CDR3 protein is CASSPEYRGTEAFF. The CDR3 DNA is TGTGCCAGCAGCCCGGAGTACAGGGGGACTGAAGCTTTCTTT. Full variable domain (missing parts from reference TRBV7-6 and TRBJ1-1): GAGVSQSPRYKVTKRGQDVALRCDPISGHVSLYWYRQALGQGPEFLTYFNYEAQQDKSGLPNDRFSAERPEGSISTLTIQRTEQRDSAMYRCASSPEYRGTEAFFGQGTRLTVV.

In this sample, this clonotype turned up once. V gene TRBV12-3 or TRBV12-4 combines with J gene TRBJ1-5, with 10 positions matching TRBD1. The CDR3 loop spans 16 amino acids. V lost 5 bases, J lost 3 bases, and 7 bases stayed unmatched. As DNA, the CDR3 is TGTGCCAGCAGTCGAACCGGGACAGGGGCCAATCAGCCCCAGCATTTT. Translation gives CASSRTGTGANQPQHF.

This chain links TRBV11-2 with TRBJ2-7, with 8 nucleotides matching TRBD2. This CDR3 contains 13 residues. CDR1 and CDR2 (germline): SGHAT, FQNNGV. V was clipped by 8 bases and J by 0 bases; unmatched bases: 3. The CDR3, as DNA: TGTGCCAGCGCGACTAGCGCCTCCTACGAGCAGTACTTC. This gives the protein CASATSASYEQYF.

This clonotype appeared a few times. The chain links TRBV7-9 to TRBJ2-1; D gene uncertain. V was shortened by 8 bases and J by 0 bases, with 20 bases between the two germline ends. CDR3 size: 17 residues. CDR1 is SEHNR, CDR2 FQNEAQ, per germline (reference sequence). DNA for the CDR3: TGTGCCAGCCTTTCGCCAGGTCTTCGCGGCTCCTACAATGAGCAGTTCTTC. Amino acids: CASLSPGLRGSYNEQFF.

The chain combines TRBV4-2 with TRBJ2-1; 13 bases line up with TRBD2. J was trimmed by 4 bases and V by 6 bases; bases with no gene match: 0. This CDR3 has 14 residues. Germline-derived CDR1 and CDR2 are LGHNA and YNFKEQ. CDR3 coding DNA: TGTGCCAGCAGGACTAGCGGGGGGTACAATGAGCAGTTCTTC. Protein sequence: CASRTSGGYNEQFF.

The chain employs TRBV12-3 or TRBV12-4 and TRBJ1-1, with D possibly being TRBD1 (6 bases). The germline V and J ends were trimmed by 6 bases and 1 base, with 12 bases remaining between them. The CDR3 is 14 residues long. CDR3 in DNA: TGTGCCAGCAGGGCCGGACAGCCGAACACTGAAGCTTTCTTT. Its protein is CASRAGQPNTEAFF.

The rearrangement uses TRBV12-3 or TRBV12-4 and TRBJ1-1; D is unclear. This CDR3 has 16 residues. With 2 bases removed from V and 0 bases from J, the gap between germline ends came to 13 bases. The CDR3 region has the DNA TGTGCCAGCAGTTTATTGTGGAGTGGTCTGAACACTGAAGCTTTCTTT. Its translation: CASSLLWSGLNTEAFF.

This chain uses TRBV6-5 with TRBJ1-6; D remains ambiguous. Germline CDR1 reads MNHEY; CDR2 reads SVGAGI. V was shortened by 0 bases and J by 4 bases, with 13 bases between the two germline ends. The CDR3 is 17 residues long. The CDR3 sequence is CASSYSRELGYNSPLHF. As DNA, the CDR3 is TGTGCCAGCAGTTACTCGAGGGAACTGGGATATAATTCACCCCTCCACTTT.